This TCR beta chain appears in the sequencing data of a study of tumor-infiltrating lymphocytes in primary liver carcinoma. Constant-region priming of roughly 490 ng total RNA yielded TCR beta cDNA. Three nested multiplex PCR rounds, a slightly modified ARM-PCR method, built the TCR beta libraries. A C-beta reverse primer and TRBV1-TRBV30 forward primers served in each of the first two PCR rounds, at approximately 10 cycles apiece. One entry per CDR3 protein results from TCRdb running MiXCR on the multiplex PCR reads. The table shows 95,000 to 150,000 distinct CDR3 sequences, with 64% occurring only once. Study outcomes and limitations: Tumor region pairs shared more overlap than did tumor-adjacent and tumor-blood pairs.

Scientists recovered RNA and DNA together from approximately 20-30 mg of unsorted bulk tissue. Surgeons treated the primary liver carcinoma of the patients by surgical resection. The study sampled five separate regions from each tumor. Sample share makes this clonotype medium-sized. What it binds is not known. The CDR3 has 14 amino acids. Trimming took 5 bases from V and 6 from J; bases not matched to a gene: 6. The germline gives CDR1 SGHAT, CDR2 FQNNGV. The chain is built from TRBV11-2 and TRBJ2-3, with TRBD1 identical over 9 bases. Specimen: liver tumor tissue from sampling region 3. This sample's subset: tumor region T3, left-lateral pole. The receptor comes from a woman aged 55-70 years with primary liver carcinoma and hepatitis B virus infection. The CDR3 DNA reads TGTGCCAGCAGCGCACGACAGGGGGGGGATACGCAGTATTTT. It translates to CASSARQGGDTQYF.